The next 19 T cell receptor beta chains were all read from a single sample in a study of T cell responses to AZD1222 COVID-19 vaccine. The data were produced by immunoSEQ multiplex PCR, yet TCRdb's version contains in-frame clones alone and is incomplete. This sample has fewer than 200,000 clones, with 92% found just once. Sequenced here: peripheral blood, sampled on day 0 of AZD1222 vaccination. These receptors were taken from an adult in good health.

The rearrangement links TRBV9 to TRBJ1-4; a weak D match, TRBD1 (6 bases). Germline CDR1 is SGDLS and CDR2 is YYNGEE. The length of the CDR3 is 15 residues. The V gene lost 0 bases and the J gene lost 8 bases, with 14 bases spanning the gap. The CDR3 sequence: CASSVGYRDGEKLFF. The CDR3 DNA reads as TGTGCCAGCAGCGTAGGGTACAGGGATGGGGAAAAACTGTTTTTT.

The rearrangement joins TRBV3-1 (or the pseudogene TRBV3-2) to TRBJ2-2; D unresolved. Germline assignment: CDR1 LGHDT and CDR2 YNNKEL (reference sequence). Trimming removed 5 bases from V and 4 bases from J, with 17 bases in between. The length of the CDR3 is 16 residues. The CDR3, as DNA: TGTGCCAGCAGCAGCGCTGGTGTGCGAAGCACCGGGGAGCTGTTTTTT. Protein product: CASSSAGVRSTGELFF.

The chain joins TRBV5-6 to TRBJ2-7, with TRBD2 as a possible D gene (6 bases). The CDR3 has 12 residues. V dropped 2 bases and J dropped 4 bases, with 7 bases sitting between them. CDR1 SGHDT and CDR2 YYEEEE come from the germline V gene. The chain's CDR3 is CASSLGGYEQYF. The CDR3 nucleotides are TGTGCCAGCAGCTTAGGAGGGTACGAGCAGTACTTC.

The chain has TRBV4-1 and TRBJ1-2; D ambiguous. V was pared by 3 bases and J by 7 bases, with 15 bases between. CDR1 and CDR2 from the germline V gene are MGHRA and YSYEKL. The CDR3 is 14 residues long. DNA of the CDR3: TGCGCCAGCAGCCACGGCAGGATTGAACCTGGCTACACCTTC. This translates into CASSHGRIEPGYTF.

The table lists this clone with a count of one. V gene TRBV4-1 combines with J gene TRBJ2-1, with a weak D call TRBD1 (6 bases). There are 14 residues in the CDR3. With 3 bases removed from V and 5 bases from J, the gap between germline ends came to 11 bases. Germline CDR1 is MGHRA and CDR2 is YSYEKL. CDR3 region: CASSQAQGNNEQFF. CDR3 nucleotide sequence: TGCGCCAGCAGCCAGGCTCAGGGGAACAATGAGCAGTTCTTC.

This clone appeared once. V usage is TRBV7-9 and J usage is TRBJ1-5, with D tentatively TRBD1 (6 bases). This CDR3 spans 16 amino acids. Between the trimmed V and J ends, which lost 4 bases and 3 bases, there was a span of 16 bases. Germline V gene lookup returns CDR1 SEHNR and CDR2 FQNEAQ (reference sequence). CDR3: CASSSDDRHYNQPQHF. In DNA form, the CDR3 reads TGTGCCAGCAGCTCAGACGACAGGCACTACAATCAGCCCCAGCATTTT.

This chain links TRBV29-1 with TRBJ1-1; D unclear. In germline, CDR1 is SQVTM, CDR2 ANQGSEA. Trimming shortened V by 5 bases and J by 1 base, and 5 bases separated the two germline ends. The CDR3 loop spans 11 amino acids. CDR3 DNA: TGCAGCGTTACCCAGAACACTGAAGCTTTCTTT. Amino acid sequence: CSVTQNTEAFF.

The CDR3 loop is CASSAPGGYGYTF. DNA for the CDR3: TGTGCCAGCAGCGCCCCAGGGGGCTATGGCTACACCTTC. The chain couples TRBV9 to TRBJ1-2; TRBD1 matches at 7 bases. Germline V gene data show CDR1 as SGDLS and CDR2 as YYNGEE. The CDR3 consists of 13 residues. V was clipped by 3 bases and J by 4 bases; unmatched bases: 3.

The chain is built from TRBV24-1 and TRBJ1-2, with 8 bases lining up with TRBD1. The CDR3 covers 14 residues. Germline CDR1 and CDR2: KGHDR and SFDVKD. The V and J ends lost 7 bases and 0 bases, in that order; junction bases with no gene match: 3. The CDR3 coding sequence is TGTGCCACCAGGCAGACAGGGGCTAACTATGGCTACACCTTC. It specifies CATRQTGANYGYTF.

J is TRBJ1-4 and V is TRBV2; a weak D match, TRBD1 (5 bases). CDR1 and CDR2 from the germline V gene are SNHLY and FYNNEI. This CDR3 contains 13 residues. V was pared by 6 bases and J by 8 bases, with 13 bases between. The DNA for the CDR3 is TGTGCCAGCAGGGAGGGGATAAGGGAAAAACTGTTTTTT. This sequence encodes CASREGIREKLFF. The variable domain in full, with the rest retrieved from reference TRBV2 and TRBJ1-4, is EPEVTQTPSHQVTQMGQEVILRCVPISNHLYFYWYRQILGQKVEFLVSFYNNEISEKSEIFDDQFSVERPDGSNFTLKIRSTKLEDSAMYFCASREGIREKLFFGSGTQLSVL.

This rearrangement joins TRBV11-2 to TRBJ1-4; the D gene is possibly TRBD1 (6 bases). V was shortened by 5 bases and J by 8 bases, with 15 bases between the two germline ends. Looked up from germline, CDR1 is SGHAT and CDR2 is FQNNGV. The CDR3 loop spans 14 amino acids. CDR3 sequence: CASSRDRTEEKLFF. In DNA, the CDR3 is TGTGCCAGCAGCCGTGACAGGACGGAAGAAAAACTGTTTTTT. Looking up the rest from reference TRBV11-2 and TRBJ1-4 gives the full variable domain: EAGVAQSPRYKIIEKRQSVAFWCNPISGHATLYWYQQILGQGPKLLIQFQNNGVVDDSQLPKDRFSAERLKGVDSTLKIQPAKLEDSAVYLCASSRDRTEEKLFFGSGTQLSVL.

The rearrangement joins TRBV5-4 to TRBJ2-2, with 11 bases matching TRBD1. From germline, CDR1 is SGHNT and CDR2 YYREEE (reference sequence). The CDR3 runs 15 residues. V lost 4 bases to trimming and J lost 7 bases; unmatched junction nucleotides: 6. In nucleotides, the CDR3 is TGTGCCAGCAGCGGGGGGACAGGGGGAAACGGGGAGCTGTTTTTT. Translating gives CASSGGTGGNGELFF.

The rearrangement uses TRBV28 and TRBJ1-5; maybe TRBD1 (5 bases). V lost 8 bases, J lost 4 bases, and 18 bases lay in between. The CDR3 is made up of 15 amino acids. Germline CDR1 is MDHEN and CDR2 is SYDVKM. The CDR3: CASVSLIQGNQPQHF. The DNA for the CDR3 is TGTGCCAGCGTGTCTCTTATCCAGGGAAATCAGCCCCAGCATTTT. The whole variable domain, remainder taken from reference TRBV28 and TRBJ1-5, is DVKVTQSSRYLVKRTGEKVFLECVQDMDHENMFWYRQDPGLGLRLIYFSYDVKMKEKGDIPEGYSVSREKKERFSLILESASTNQTSMYLCASVSLIQGNQPQHFGDGTRLSIL.

The gene calls are TRBV7-8 and TRBJ1-2, with D tentatively TRBD1 (5 bases). The CDR3 contains 13 residues. V lost 4 bases and J 8 bases, leaving 14 bases between the germline ends. Looked up from germline, CDR1 is SGHVS and CDR2 is FQNEAQ. CDR3 region: CASSSPAGVGYTF. The CDR3, as DNA: TGTGCCAGCAGCTCGCCGGCGGGGGTGGGCTACACCTTC.

The V and J genes are TRBV2 and TRBJ2-5, with 10 bases that match TRBD2. CDR3 size: 14 residues. The V segment lost 6 bases and the J segment 3 bases; nucleotides outside the gene matches: 4. The germline V gene has CDR1 SNHLY and CDR2 FYNNEI. CDR3 loop: CASREGLAKETQYF. In nucleotides, the CDR3 is TGTGCCAGCAGAGAGGGACTAGCGAAAGAGACCCAGTACTTC.

This clone was seen a few times. The genes are TRBV7-2 and TRBJ2-5, with TRBD2 matching over 7 bases. J was trimmed by 2 bases and V by 1 base; bases with no gene match: 4. Germline values: CDR1 SGHTA, CDR2 FQGNSA. The length of the CDR3 is 15 residues. The DNA for the CDR3 is TGTGCCAGCAGCTTAGGTGGGGGGGGTCAAGAGACCCAGTACTTC. Its protein is CASSLGGGGQETQYF.

The chain couples TRBV7-3 to TRBJ2-5; the match to TRBD1 covers 12 bases. Per germline, CDR1 SGHTA and CDR2 FQGTGA. This CDR3 region has 15 residues. V lost 3 bases, J lost 5 bases, and 4 bases stayed unmatched. CDR3 sequence (DNA): TGTGCCAGCAGCTTCACCGGGACAGGGGGCGAGACCCAGTACTTC. Translating it yields CASSFTGTGGETQYF.

The chain joins TRBV28 to TRBJ2-7; TRBD2 might be the D (5 bases). The V and J ends lost 3 bases and 4 bases respectively, with 7 bases between them. Germline V gene sequence: CDR1 MDHEN, CDR2 SYDVKM. CDR3 size: 12 residues. The CDR3: CASSFGVYEQYF. The CDR3 nucleotides read TGTGCCAGCAGTTTCGGGGTTTACGAGCAGTACTTC. The complete variable domain, with remaining parts taken from reference TRBV28 and TRBJ2-7, reads DVKVTQSSRYLVKRTGEKVFLECVQDMDHENMFWYRQDPGLGLRLIYFSYDVKMKEKGDIPEGYSVSREKKERFSLILESASTNQTSMYLCASSFGVYEQYFGPGTRLTVT.

The chain joins TRBV11-2 to TRBJ1-6; D is uncertain. The V gene lost 4 bases and the J gene lost 0 bases, with 7 bases spanning the gap. This CDR3 is 15 amino acids long. From germline, CDR1 is SGHAT and CDR2 FQNNGV. The DNA of the CDR3 is TGTGCCAGCAGCTCGCAAAACTCCTATAATTCACCCCTCCACTTT. Amino acids: CASSSQNSYNSPLHF.